The 27 T cell receptor beta chains below were found in one sample sequenced in a study of regulatory T cells in long-lasting Graves disease. Stated time point: newly diagnosed GD, antithyroid drugs for less than 3 months. After RNA was extracted from PBMCs, the TCR library was made from it. Arm-PCR of CDR3 regions with iRepertoire HTBI primers generated TCR beta libraries. In TCRdb, the multiplex PCR reads were re-called with MiXCR into one record per CDR3 protein. The sample carries 500,000 or so distinct CDR3 sequences, around 13% recorded once. This sample was shared with a second study, whose subject was T cells in Graves' hyperthyroidism and ophthalmopathy.

The specimen comprised peripheral blood mononuclear cells (PBMCs), sampled at new diagnosis, from a patient treated with antithyroid drugs. All receptors come from a woman between 45 and 65 years old with Graves disease.

The gene calls are TRBV5-1 and TRBJ1-5; 9 bases fit TRBD1. Germline V gene data show CDR1 as SGHRS and CDR2 as YFSETQ. CDR3 length: 15 amino acids. The J segment lost 7 bases and the V segment lost 4 bases, leaving 9 bases of the junction unmatched. CDR3 nucleotides: TGCGCCAGCAGCATCGGACAGGGGCTCGGGCAGCCCCAGCATTTT. Its translation is CASSIGQGLGQPQHF.

A word on this clonotype: A read error is possible here, since a much larger clone lies one base away. The V and J genes are TRBV5-1 and TRBJ2-1; 9 positions match TRBD1. CDR1 and CDR2 from the germline V gene are SGHRS and YFSETQ. V gave up 0 bases and J gave up 6 bases; unmatched junction bases: 4. CDR3 length: 15 amino acids. The CDR3 protein is CASSLVDRGCNEQFF. The CDR3 nucleotides read TGCGCCAGCAGCTTGGTGGACAGGGGCTGCAATGAGCAGTTCTTC.

There are many counts of this clonotype. V is TRBV7-3 and J is TRBJ2-3; a possible D gene is TRBD1 (5 bases). The CDR3 extends over 14 amino acids. The V end was cut by 4 bases, the J end by 0 bases, with 8 bases between. Per the germline V gene, CDR1 is SGHTA and CDR2 is FQGTGA. CDR3 in amino acids: CASSYTGSTDTQYF. The CDR3 bases are TGTGCCAGCAGCTACACAGGTAGCACAGATACGCAGTATTTT.

This clonotype appeared many times. This chain joins TRBV3-1 and TRBJ1-2; possibly TRBD1 for D (5 bases). The CDR3 spans 13 residues. Germline CDR1 and CDR2: LGHDT and YNNKEL (reference sequence). V lost 6 bases and J lost 0, with 8 bases in between. Here the CDR3 reads CASRRDANYGYTF. CDR3 coding DNA: TGTGCCAGCAGAAGGGACGCTAACTATGGCTACACCTTC.

This chain connects TRBV12-3 or TRBV12-4 to TRBJ2-7, with TRBD2 matching over 9 bases. This CDR3 has 14 amino acids. V gave up 4 bases and J gave up 5 bases; unmatched junction bases: 6. The CDR3 DNA reads TGTGCCAGCAGTTCAGGCGGGAGGGTCCACGAGCAGTACTTC. Amino acid sequence: CASSSGGRVHEQYF.

This clonotype was detected ten times or more. The chain joins TRBV12-3 or TRBV12-4 to TRBJ2-1, with 8 bases aligning to TRBD2. J gave up 5 bases and V 5 bases, and 8 bases lay outside the gene matches. The CDR3 sequence is 15 residues long. Here the CDR3 DNA reads TGTGCCAGCAGTCCCCGGGAGGGCCCTAACAATGAGCAGTTCTTC. It yields the protein CASSPREGPNNEQFF.

This clonotype has a count of ten or more. The rearrangement uses TRBV12-3 or TRBV12-4 and TRBJ2-3, with a tentative D call TRBD1 (5 bases). Trimming stripped 4 bases from V and 4 bases from J, with 36 bases between. This CDR3 is 22 amino acids long. DNA of the CDR3: TGTGCCAGCAGTTCACCGCAGGGTGGGGTCCCCGGGCCCTCGACGTTATCAGATACGCAGTATTTT. Translating gives CASSSPQGGVPGPSTLSDTQYF.

This clonotype was counted only a few times. The CDR3: CASSLVDRADEQFF. CDR3 coding DNA: TGTGCCAGCAGCTTAGTCGACAGGGCGGATGAGCAGTTCTTC. This sequence joins TRBV7-6 and TRBJ2-1, with 7 nucleotides matching TRBD1. From germline, CDR1 is SGHVS and CDR2 FNYEAQ. The CDR3 is made up of 14 amino acids. Trimming cost V 1 base and J 8 bases; bases outside gene matches: 5.

The sample holds a few counts of this clonotype. This chain connects TRBV20-1 to TRBJ1-5; a weak D match, TRBD1 (5 bases). The V end was cut by 5 bases, the J end by 3 bases, with 20 bases between. The germline V gene has CDR1 DFQATT and CDR2 SNEGSKA (reference sequence). The CDR3 is 16 residues long. CDR3 bases: TGCAGTGCTCCCCGAAAGGGCCAGGGCACCAATCAGCCCCAGCATTTT. Its translation: CSAPRKGQGTNQPQHF.

This clonotype was picked up a small number of times. The genes are TRBV3-1 and TRBJ1-5; TRBD1 matches at 10 bases. After removal of 5 bases from V and 7 bases from J, the junction contained 5 bases not matched to a gene. Per the germline V gene, CDR1 is LGHDT and CDR2 is YNNKEL (reference sequence). The CDR3 runs 14 residues. CDR3 DNA: TGTGCCAGCAGCGGGACAGGGGATGGGCAGCCCCAGCATTTT. It translates to CASSGTGDGQPQHF.

The sample holds many counts of this clonotype. This rearrangement joins TRBV7-9 to TRBJ2-7; the match to TRBD2 covers 9 bases. V trimming: 6 bases; J trimming: 4 bases; junction bases outside the gene matches: 7. This CDR3 has 14 amino acids. Germline V gene sequence: CDR1 SEHNR, CDR2 FQNEAQ (reference sequence). The CDR3 nucleotides read TGTGCCAGCAGTAGGACTAGCGAACTTTACGAGCAGTACTTC. This translates into CASSRTSELYEQYF. Drawing the rest from reference TRBV7-9 and TRBJ2-7, the complete variable domain is DTGVSQNPRHKITKRGQNVTFRCDPISEHNRLYWYRQTLGQGPEFLTYFQNEAQLEKSRLLSDRFSAERPKGSFSTLEIQRTEQGDSAMYLCASSRTSELYEQYFGPGTRLTVT.

This clonotype was seen only a few times. The chain links TRBV27 to TRBJ1-2, with unresolved D. Germline V gene data show CDR1 as MNHEY and CDR2 as SMNVEV (reference sequence). V lost 0 bases and J 4 bases, leaving 12 bases between the germline ends. This CDR3 is built from 15 residues. CDR3 nucleotides: TGTGCCAGCAGTTTATCGAACTCTCCTGTCTATGGCTACACCTTC. Translation: CASSLSNSPVYGYTF.

At least ten counts were recorded for this clonotype. J is TRBJ2-5 and V is TRBV9; no definite D call. Germline V gene sequence: CDR1 SGDLS, CDR2 YYNGEE. V shed 4 bases and J shed 4 bases, with 8 bases lying between them. This CDR3 region has 12 residues. CDR3 sequence reads: CASSPFGETQYF. In nucleotides, the CDR3 is TGTGCCAGCAGCCCTTTCGGAGAGACCCAGTACTTC.

With respect to this clonotype: This may be a read error, as it is one base from a much larger clone. This chain uses TRBV6-1 with TRBJ2-7; D is perhaps TRBD2 (5 bases). Germline loops: CDR1 MNHNS, CDR2 SASEGT. The CDR3 is made up of 16 amino acids. Trimming took off 3 bases at V and 0 bases at J, with 15 bases between the two ends. The CDR3 DNA is TGTGCCAGCAGTGAGCCCCCCGCAAGCGGCTCCTACGAGCAGTACTTC. Translating gives CASSEPPASGSYEQYF.

Ten or more counts support this clonotype. The chain uses TRBV3-1 and TRBJ2-5; D not certain. CDR3 length: 12 residues. Germline V CDR1 and CDR2: LGHDT, YNNKEL (reference sequence). Trimming cost V 6 bases and J 1 base, with 6 bases left between them. The CDR3 reads CASSRAQETQYF. The CDR3 DNA is TGTGCCAGCAGTCGTGCCCAAGAGACCCAGTACTTC.

This clonotype was seen many times. The rearrangement links TRBV11-2 to TRBJ1-2; D uncertain. Between the trimmed V and J ends, which lost 5 bases and 8 bases, there was a span of 24 bases. The CDR3 consists of 16 residues. Germline V lookup: CDR1 SGHAT, CDR2 FQNNGV. CDR3 residues: CASSTPLMSPSWGYTF. CDR3 nucleotides: TGTGCCAGCAGCACCCCACTTATGTCTCCTAGCTGGGGCTACACCTTC.

This clonotype appeared many times. V and J are TRBV7-9 and TRBJ2-1, with D perhaps given as TRBD1 or TRBD2 (6 bases each). The CDR3 is 14 residues long. Trimming took 8 bases from V and 2 from J, leaving 13 bases between them. Germline-derived CDR1 and CDR2 are SEHNR and FQNEAQ (reference sequence). The CDR3 is CASGQTGAYNEQFF. CDR3 nucleotides: TGTGCCAGCGGACAGACGGGAGCCTACAATGAGCAGTTCTTC.

Note on this clonotype: One base away lies a much larger clone, so this may be a sequencing read error. The conserved phenylalanine or tryptophan is not found at the CDR3 terminus, so this likely reflects a read error. The genes are TRBV29-1 and TRBJ1-1; 9 bases map to TRBD1. Germline V gene sequence: CDR1 SQVTM, CDR2 ANQGSEA. The CDR3 spans 12 residues. V lost 7 bases, J lost 6 bases, and 6 bases stayed unmatched. In DNA form, the CDR3 reads TGCAGCGCCGGACAGGGGACGGCTGAAGCTTTCCTT. As protein: CSAGQGTAEAFL.

This clonotype was observed at least ten times. Here the CDR3 DNA reads TGTGCCAGCAGTTTTGGAAGGGTTGGGAGTGAGCAGTTCTTC. It encodes CASSFGRVGSEQFF. The genes are TRBV12-3 or TRBV12-4 and TRBJ2-1; tentative D call: TRBD2 (5 bases). The CDR3 consists of 14 residues. The V gene lost 3 bases and the J gene lost 9 bases, with 15 bases spanning the gap.

This clonotype was found many times. The rearrangement links TRBV7-2 to TRBJ1-5; 7 bases align to TRBD1. The germline gives CDR1 SGHTA, CDR2 FQGNSA. This CDR3 has 15 residues. J lost 7 bases, V lost 1 base, and 7 bases had no gene match. For the CDR3, the DNA is TGTGCCAGCAGCTTAGAGGGGGCGGAGGGGCAGCCCCAGCATTTT. Protein sequence: CASSLEGAEGQPQHF.

This clonotype is termed medium-sized. This chain uses TRBV11-2 with TRBJ2-7, with 7 bases that match TRBD2. Germline trimming cut 5 bases from V and 4 bases from J; bases unmatched to any gene: 11. The CDR3 length is 15 residues. Per the germline V gene, CDR1 is SGHAT and CDR2 is FQNNGV. The CDR3 DNA reads TGTGCCAGCAGCCGAACTCCGGGAGGTCGATACGAGCAGTACTTC. Its protein product is CASSRTPGGRYEQYF.

The J gene is TRBJ1-5, the V gene TRBV11-1; unclear D gene. Trimming took off 0 bases at V and 3 bases at J, with 18 bases between the two ends. CDR3 length: 18 amino acids. The germline V gene encodes CDR1 SGHAT and CDR2 FQDESV (reference sequence). The CDR3: CASSLALRFSPNNQPQHF. The CDR3 DNA reads as TGTGCCAGCAGCTTAGCGTTGAGGTTCAGCCCGAACAATCAGCCCCAGCATTTT.

This clonotype has just a few counts. The chain is built from TRBV5-1 and TRBJ2-5, with 7 bases fitting TRBD2. V was clipped by 0 bases and J by 3 bases; unmatched bases: 5. The CDR3 runs to 15 residues. CDR1 is SGHRS, CDR2 YFSETQ, per germline. CDR3 sequence (DNA): TGCGCCAGCAGCTTGGCGGGTGCGGGAGAAGAGACCCAGTACTTC. Its translation is CASSLAGAGEETQYF.

This clonotype was seen ten or more times. The chain employs TRBV6-2 or TRBV6-3 and TRBJ2-1; 9 positions match TRBD1. With V trimmed by 4 bases and J by 6 bases, 4 bases remained unmatched. CDR1 and CDR2 (germline): MNHEY, SVGEGT. The length of the CDR3 is 14 residues. The CDR3 is CASSWTGAVNEQFF. The CDR3 nucleotides read TGTGCCAGCAGTTGGACAGGGGCAGTCAATGAGCAGTTCTTC.

The gene calls are TRBV5-1 and TRBJ2-1; D is uncertain. The CDR3 is made up of 13 amino acids. V lost 2 bases to trimming and J lost 9 bases, with 12 bases between them. Germline V CDR1 and CDR2: SGHRS, YFSETQ. The CDR3 nucleotides are TGCGCCAGCAGCTTCAATGGGAAGAGTGAGCAGTTCTTC. Translating it yields CASSFNGKSEQFF.

This clonotype was seen at least ten times. The chain recombines TRBV18 with TRBJ2-1; possibly TRBD2 for D (5 bases). The CDR3 runs 13 residues. Germline V gives CDR1 KGHSH, CDR2 LQKENI. The V and J ends lost 4 bases and 5 bases respectively, with 9 bases between them. The DNA for the CDR3 is TGTGCCAGCTCACGGGGAGAGAACAATGAGCAGTTCTTC. This encodes CASSRGENNEQFF.

The sample holds a few counts of this clonotype. The rearrangement links TRBV19 to TRBJ1-1; D might be TRBD1 (5 bases). With 7 bases removed from V and 10 bases from J, the gap between germline ends came to 22 bases. The germline V gene encodes CDR1 LNHDA and CDR2 SQIVND (reference sequence). The CDR3 covers 14 residues. The CDR3 reads CASNPGTTSRGAFF. The CDR3 nucleotides read TGTGCCAGTAATCCGGGGACGACGTCCCGAGGAGCTTTCTTT.